The 29 T cell receptor beta chains reported below all come from one sample, sequenced in a study of blood T cells in healthy people across ages. Next came a second PCR, run for about 7 to 12 cycles, which used a sample-barcoded 5' primer along with a J-beta primer mix. TCRdb used MiXCR to reprocess the 5' RACE reads, holding one entry per CDR3 protein. The sample lists around 280,000 distinct CDR3 sequences; 25% to 30% were seen once. The specimen sequenced was blood. These receptors were taken from a woman in her seventies in good health.

The chain recombines TRBV5-6 with TRBJ2-7; D not certain. V shed 5 bases and J shed 9 bases, with 21 bases lying between them. Germline CDR1 reads SGHDT; CDR2 reads YYEEEE. The CDR3 length is 14 residues. CDR3 DNA sequence: TGTGCCAGCAGTACGGATACGCGAGTTGATGGGCAGTACTTC. As protein: CASSTDTRVDGQYF.

The chain is built from TRBV5-1 and TRBJ2-6, with 7 nucleotides matching TRBD1. V gave up 4 bases and J gave up 1 base; unmatched junction bases: 8. The CDR3 consists of 17 residues. CDR1 is SGHRS and CDR2 is YFSETQ in the germline V gene. CDR3 DNA: TGCGCCAGCAGCCCGGGACAGAGAGCTTCTGGGGCCAACGTCCTGACTTTC. Translated, it gives CASSPGQRASGANVLTF. Full variable domain (remainder filled in from reference TRBV5-1 and TRBJ2-6): KAGVTQTPRYLIKTRGQQVTLSCSPISGHRSVSWYQQTPGQGLQFLFEYFSETQRNKGNFPGRFSGRQFSNSRSEMNVSTLELGDSALYLCASSPGQRASGANVLTFGAGSRLTVL.

This clonotype was observed a few times. The genes are TRBV7-3 and TRBJ2-5, with TRBD2 identical over 8 bases. V lost 2 bases, J lost 1 base, and 6 bases stayed unmatched. The CDR3 totals 16 residues. Per the germline V gene, CDR1 is SGHTA and CDR2 is FQGTGA. In DNA, the CDR3 is TGTGCCAGCAGCTTAGGCGCTAGCGGGCGCCAAGAGACCCAGTACTTC. Residues: CASSLGASGRQETQYF.

The chain recombines TRBV13 with TRBJ2-2; TRBD1 matches at 9 bases. The junction had 5 bases not matched to a gene; V was cut back by 7 bases and J by 2 bases. This CDR3 comprises 15 residues. Per the germline V gene, CDR1 is PRHDT and CDR2 is FYEKMQ (reference sequence). In DNA form, the CDR3 reads TGTGCCAGCAAGCTGGGACAGGGAAACACCGGGGAGCTGTTTTTT. It codes for CASKLGQGNTGELFF.

This clonotype was seen more than once but under ten times. This CDR3 is missing its conserved last phenylalanine or tryptophan, likely due to a read error. It is unclear where the CDR3 begins or ends on the DNA, so no DNA is shown, and the CDR3 is as TCRdb lists it. The chain employs TRBV28 and TRBJ2-6; TRBD1 is taken as the D call from the table, unchecked against the DNA. Germline V CDR1 and CDR2: MDHEN, SYDVKM. The CDR3 sequence runs 9 residues, both termini included. CDR3 region: CASRTTGGV.

CDR3 DNA: TGTGCCAGCAGCCAAGGGGGGACTCTCAATGAGCAGTTCTTC. Translated: CASSQGGTLNEQFF. The J gene is TRBJ2-5, the V gene TRBV4-2, with a tentative D call TRBD2 (6 bases). The end of the DNA aligns better with TRBJ2-1, so the J call may be wrong. The CDR3 has 14 residues. CDR1 is LGHNA, CDR2 YNFKEQ, per germline.

This rearrangement joins TRBV20-1 to TRBJ2-6; D is possibly TRBD2 (6 bases). V lost 6 bases, J lost 2 bases, and 14 bases lay in between. Germline loops: CDR1 DFQATT, CDR2 SNEGSKA (reference sequence). The CDR3 consists of 15 residues. DNA for the CDR3: TGCAGTGCCGAGGGGAGGACTACTGGGGCCAACGTCCTGACTTTC. It codes for CSAEGRTTGANVLTF.

This clonotype was observed a few times. The CDR3 DNA follows: TGCAGCGTTGACGGTGGGGCCAACGTCCTGACTTTC. It is translated as CSVDGGANVLTF. The chain has TRBV29-1 and TRBJ2-6, with D uncertain. Germline assignment: CDR1 SQVTM and CDR2 ANQGSEA. Trimming took 3 bases from V and 3 from J, leaving 3 bases between them. The CDR3 has 12 residues.

The V call is TRBV5-1, the J call TRBJ2-7; 7 bases match TRBD2. Trimming at V came to 3 bases and at J to 6 bases, leaving 9 bases not matched to a gene. The CDR3 is made up of 14 amino acids. Germline V gene data show CDR1 as SGHRS and CDR2 as YFSETQ. CDR3 in DNA: TGCGCCAGCAGCTCTTCGACTAGCTATCGCGAGCAGTACTTC. It yields the protein CASSSSTSYREQYF.

The chain has TRBV10-3 and TRBJ1-3; D may be TRBD1 (5 bases). V was cut by 11 bases and J by 7 bases, with 27 bases left in between. The CDR3 has 16 residues. Germline V lookup: CDR1 ENHRY, CDR2 SYGVKD. Here the CDR3 DNA reads TGTGCCGATGGAACGTTGAAGAGCAGGGTGGGGAACACCATATATTTT. Its translation is CADGTLKSRVGNTIYF.

With respect to this clonotype: A read error may account for a junction end that differs from germline. The rearrangement links TRBV5-1 to TRBJ2-5; 11 nucleotides align to TRBD2. The DNA end favors TRBJ2-1, so the J call may be wrong. CDR1 is SGHRS and CDR2 is YFSETQ in the germline V gene. The CDR3 is 18 amino acids. CDR3 loop: CASSVGGGLAGFYSEQFF. As DNA, the CDR3 is TGCGCCAGCAGCGTAGGGGGCGGACTAGCGGGTTTCTACAGTGAGCAGTTCTTC.

In this sample, this clonotype turned up many times. The chain links TRBV24-1 to TRBJ2-5; the D is unclear. Germline values: CDR1 KGHDR, CDR2 SFDVKD. The CDR3 is made up of 17 amino acids. V was pared by 1 base and J by 3 bases, with 17 bases between. The CDR3 DNA is TGTGCCACCAGTGATTTTTCAACCCGTACCCAGAAAGAGACCCAGTACTTC. This sequence encodes CATSDFSTRTQKETQYF.

The CDR3 sequence: CASSQLRSGYGGKETQYF. In DNA form, the CDR3 reads TGTGCCAGCAGTCAACTTAGGTCTGGATATGGGGGAAAAGAGACCCAGTACTTC. The gene calls are TRBV7-2 and TRBJ2-5; possibly TRBD1 or TRBD2 for D (5 bases each). Germline values: CDR1 SGHTA, CDR2 FQGNSA. This CDR3 comprises 18 residues. Trimming pared 6 bases from V and 3 bases from J, leaving 26 bases between.

The J gene is TRBJ2-7, the V gene TRBV3-1, with TRBD1 as a possible D gene (6 bases). V was trimmed by 2 bases and J by 2 bases, leaving 13 bases between them. Germline V gene sequence: CDR1 LGHDT, CDR2 YNNKEL (reference sequence). CDR3 length: 15 residues. CDR3 residues: CASSQSWQGPYEQYF. The CDR3 region has the DNA TGTGCCAGCAGCCAATCTTGGCAGGGGCCCTACGAGCAGTACTTC.

This chain connects TRBV6-6 to TRBJ2-5; D gene unclear. The J call is in doubt because the DNA end fits TRBJ2-1 better. CDR1 is MNHNY, CDR2 SVGAGI, per germline (reference sequence). The CDR3 is 13 residues long. CDR3 sequence: CASSYPLSSEQFF. The CDR3 bases are TGTGCCAGCAGTTACCCGCTTTCTAGTGAGCAGTTCTTC.

This clonotype was seen a handful of times. The chain employs TRBV4-1 and TRBJ1-5; D is unresolved. Germline V gives CDR1 MGHRA, CDR2 YSYEKL. Trimming stripped 1 base from V and 4 bases from J, with 20 bases between. The CDR3 has 18 residues. The CDR3: CASSQVVYLGRSNQPQHF. The CDR3 bases are TGCGCCAGCAGCCAAGTGGTTTACTTGGGCAGATCAAATCAGCCCCAGCATTTT.

The chain combines TRBV11-2 with TRBJ2-2; 9 bases map to TRBD1. V lost 6 bases and J lost 7; bases outside the gene matches: 15. This CDR3 is built from 17 residues. Germline V gives CDR1 SGHAT, CDR2 FQNNGV. CDR3: CASSLFPGQGINGELFF. The CDR3 DNA sequence: TGTGCCAGCAGTTTATTCCCGGGACAGGGAATCAACGGGGAGCTGTTTTTT.

The chain couples TRBV12-3 or TRBV12-4 to TRBJ1-1; the match to TRBD1 covers 10 bases. The CDR3 covers 14 residues. Trimming took 5 bases from V and 11 from J; bases not matched to a gene: 11. CDR3 bases: TGTGCCAGCAGTCCGGGGCCGGGACAGGGGAGGGCTTTCTTT. It translates to CASSPGPGQGRAFF.

The chain is built from TRBV18 and TRBJ1-5, with 12 bases matching TRBD1. The V gene's germline CDR1 is KGHSH and CDR2 LQKENI. Trimming at V came to 5 bases and at J to 5 bases, leaving 1 base not matched to a gene. This CDR3 comprises 14 residues. CDR3 in DNA: TGTGCCAGCTCAGGGACAGGGGGCTATCAGCCCCAGCATTTT. Its protein is CASSGTGGYQPQHF.

The V gene is TRBV6-4, the J gene TRBJ1-1; 9 nucleotides agree with TRBD1. This CDR3 spans 14 amino acids. Trimming took 5 bases from V and 6 from J; bases not matched to a gene: 7. The V gene's germline CDR1 is MRHNA and CDR2 SNTAGT. This chain's CDR3 is CASSMTGGIAEAFF. For the CDR3, the DNA is TGTGCCAGCAGTATGACAGGGGGTATCGCTGAAGCTTTCTTT.

The chain has TRBV3-1 and TRBJ2-1; weak D call: TRBD2 (7 bases). The V and J ends lost 2 bases and 8 bases respectively, with 19 bases between them. The CDR3 length is 16 residues. The germline gives CDR1 LGHDT, CDR2 YNNKEL (reference sequence). The CDR3 coding sequence is TGTGCCAGCAGCCAAAGGGGGGCGGGAGAAGAGTATGAGCAGTTCTTC. Translating gives CASSQRGAGEEYEQFF.

This clonotype was found a few times. The chain joins TRBV4-1 to TRBJ2-7; TRBD1 or TRBD2 may be the D gene (5 bases each). Germline CDR1 and CDR2: MGHRA and YSYEKL. V gave up 1 base and J gave up 4 bases, with 11 bases separating them. The CDR3 is 14 amino acids. The DNA for the CDR3 is TGCGCCAGCAGCCAAGTCGAGGGGATTTACGAGCAGTACTTC. This sequence encodes CASSQVEGIYEQYF.

The chain is built from TRBV5-1 and TRBJ2-1, with D uncertain. The V gene lost 0 bases and the J gene lost 6 bases, with 10 bases spanning the gap. This CDR3 has 14 residues. Per germline, CDR1 SGHRS and CDR2 YFSETQ. CDR3 DNA sequence: TGCGCCAGCAGCTTGGATCAGTTAGGCAATGAGCAGTTCTTC. Translating gives CASSLDQLGNEQFF.

V is TRBV20-1 and J is TRBJ2-5, with a weak D call TRBD1 (5 bases). Germline values: CDR1 DFQATT, CDR2 SNEGSKA (reference sequence). CDR3 length: 13 residues. V was pared by 3 bases and J by 1 base, with 9 bases between. The CDR3 bases are TGCAGTGCTAGTAGGACAAGCCAAGAGACCCAGTACTTC. Translation gives CSASRTSQETQYF.

This clonotype occurred a few times. The rearrangement links TRBV6-2 or TRBV6-3 to TRBJ2-1; maybe TRBD2 (6 bases). From germline, CDR1 is MNHEY and CDR2 SVGEGT. This CDR3 has 15 residues. Trimming removed 5 bases at V and 0 bases at J, with 11 bases between. CDR3 protein: CASSRAGISYNEQFF. CDR3 DNA: TGTGCCAGCAGTCGAGCGGGTATCTCCTACAATGAGCAGTTCTTC.

A few counts support this clonotype. CDR3 residues: CASSLTREGEQFF. In DNA, the CDR3 is TGTGCCAGCAGCTTAACGCGGGAGGGTGAGCAGTTCTTC. The V and J genes are TRBV11-2 and TRBJ2-1; 9 bases fit TRBD2. The CDR3 runs to 13 residues. Germline lookup yields CDR1 SGHAT and CDR2 FQNNGV. V gave up 2 bases and J gave up 9 bases; unmatched junction bases: 2.

The chain uses TRBV6-5 and TRBJ2-5, with a weak D call TRBD2 (6 bases). Germline loops: CDR1 MNHEY, CDR2 SVGAGI. The CDR3 runs 14 residues. V was cut by 5 bases and J by 0 bases, with 10 bases left in between. CDR3 in amino acids: CASSRDSHQETQYF. CDR3 nucleotide sequence: TGTGCCAGCAGTCGGGACTCTCACCAAGAGACCCAGTACTTC.

This clonotype was seen more than once but under ten times. The chain combines TRBV20-1 with TRBJ2-1; D is uncertain. Trimming left V 1 base short and J 6 bases short, with 13 bases between. Germline V gene lookup returns CDR1 DFQATT and CDR2 SNEGSKA (reference sequence). This CDR3 has 14 amino acids. The CDR3 here is CSARGAWIRNEQFF. CDR3 DNA: TGCAGTGCTAGAGGAGCCTGGATACGCAATGAGCAGTTCTTC.

The V and J genes are TRBV20-1 and TRBJ1-5, with D tentatively TRBD1 (6 bases). V gave up 5 bases and J gave up 1 base, with 12 bases separating them. The V gene's germline CDR1 is DFQATT and CDR2 SNEGSKA (reference sequence). The CDR3 is made up of 14 amino acids. CDR3 region: CSAYVGASNQPQHF. DNA for the CDR3: TGCAGTGCTTACGTGGGGGCAAGCAATCAGCCCCAGCATTTT.